This is a list of T cell receptor beta chains from one sample in a study of blood T cell repertoires in COVID-19. The method was immunoSEQ multiplex PCR; TCRdb's version includes in-frame clones alone and lacks a portion of them. The sample lists around 59,000 clones, 81% occurring once. Sample: peripheral blood. The receptor set was obtained from a woman older than 75 with active or convalescent COVID-19. CDR3s leave out the opening cysteine and the closing phenylalanine or tryptophan. The order of the fields is V gene, CDR3 length, D gene, CDR3 protein. The D gene is left open where the match is weak.

v_call: TRBV21-1; cdr3_length: 18; d_call: .; cdr3_aa: ASSKGGPGDPSYPPNGYT
v_call: TRBV5-1; cdr3_length: 13; d_call: .; cdr3_aa: ASSLGTISGNTIY
v_call: TRBV18; cdr3_length: 12; d_call: .; cdr3_aa: ASSPPGAHSPLH
v_call: TRBV5-5; cdr3_length: 11; d_call: .; cdr3_aa: ASSGDVNQPQH
v_call: TRBV19; cdr3_length: 12; d_call: .; cdr3_aa: ASKPDTSNQPQH
v_call: TRBV24-1; cdr3_length: 12; d_call: .; cdr3_aa: ATSRGRGQETQY
v_call: TRBV3-1/TRBV3-2; cdr3_length: 12; d_call: TRBD1; cdr3_aa: ATSLDRGNSPLH
v_call: TRBV7-2; cdr3_length: 13; d_call: TRBD2; cdr3_aa: ASSLGSGGYNEQF
v_call: TRBV4-1; cdr3_length: 13; d_call: .; cdr3_aa: ASSPYLGFGYGYT
v_call: TRBV3-1/TRBV3-2; cdr3_length: 13; d_call: .; cdr3_aa: ASSQELISGNTIY
v_call: TRBV2; cdr3_length: 10; d_call: .; cdr3_aa: ASSRELQPQH
v_call: TRBV6-1; cdr3_length: 14; d_call: TRBD1; cdr3_aa: ASSGDRATYNEKLF
v_call: TRBV4-1; cdr3_length: 13; d_call: .; cdr3_aa: ASSQDSRGTGELF
v_call: TRBV5-6; cdr3_length: 12; d_call: TRBD1; cdr3_aa: ASSFTGGNYGYT
v_call: TRBV10-1; cdr3_length: 11; d_call: TRBD1; cdr3_aa: ASSVDRVYGYT
v_call: TRBV19; cdr3_length: 13; d_call: TRBD1; cdr3_aa: ASSMRGTATYEQY
v_call: TRBV5-1; cdr3_length: 12; d_call: .; cdr3_aa: ASSLDPGTDTQY
v_call: TRBV7-8; cdr3_length: 11; d_call: TRBD1; cdr3_aa: ASSITGGTEAF
v_call: TRBV14; cdr3_length: 14; d_call: TRBD1; cdr3_aa: ASSLRTGTNTGELF
v_call: TRBV3-1/TRBV3-2; cdr3_length: 13; d_call: TRBD1; cdr3_aa: ASSPTGGSTGELF
v_call: TRBV29-1; cdr3_length: 11; d_call: TRBD1; cdr3_aa: SVATGVGEKLF
v_call: TRBV3-1/TRBV3-2; cdr3_length: 14; d_call: TRBD2; cdr3_aa: ASSQGSGGALETQY
v_call: TRBV19; cdr3_length: 14; d_call: TRBD2; cdr3_aa: ASSIGLADYYNEQF
v_call: TRBV29-1; cdr3_length: 10; d_call: TRBD1; cdr3_aa: SVAGQGYGYT
v_call: TRBV14; cdr3_length: 11; d_call: TRBD1; cdr3_aa: ASSQGTGLSYT
v_call: TRBV4-1; cdr3_length: 14; d_call: TRBD2; cdr3_aa: ASSQRAGELLNEQF
v_call: TRBV13; cdr3_length: 12; d_call: TRBD1; cdr3_aa: ASSFFGTADGYT
v_call: TRBV7-2; cdr3_length: 12; d_call: .; cdr3_aa: ASSFQNSGNTIY
v_call: TRBV5-1; cdr3_length: 15; d_call: TRBD1; cdr3_aa: ASTLLGGGTGLTEAF